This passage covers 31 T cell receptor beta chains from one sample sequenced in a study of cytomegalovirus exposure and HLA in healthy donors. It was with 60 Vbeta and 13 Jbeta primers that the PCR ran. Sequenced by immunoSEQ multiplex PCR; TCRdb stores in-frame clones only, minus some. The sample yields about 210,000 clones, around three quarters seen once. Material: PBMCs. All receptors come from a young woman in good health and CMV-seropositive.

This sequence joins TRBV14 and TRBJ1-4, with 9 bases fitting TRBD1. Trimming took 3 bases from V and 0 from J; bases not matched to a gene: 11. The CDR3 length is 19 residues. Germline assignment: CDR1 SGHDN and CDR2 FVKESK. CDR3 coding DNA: TGTGCCAGCAGCCACTCCCGGGACAGGGTTGTCACAACTAATGAAAAACTGTTTTTT. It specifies CASSHSRDRVVTTNEKLFF.

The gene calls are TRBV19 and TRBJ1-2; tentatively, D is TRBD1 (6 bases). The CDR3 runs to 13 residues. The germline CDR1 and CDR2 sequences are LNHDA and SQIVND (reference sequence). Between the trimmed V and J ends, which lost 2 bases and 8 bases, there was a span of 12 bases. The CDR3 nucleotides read TGTGCCAGTAGTATACCGGGGGGCCGGGGCTACACCTTC. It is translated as CASSIPGGRGYTF.

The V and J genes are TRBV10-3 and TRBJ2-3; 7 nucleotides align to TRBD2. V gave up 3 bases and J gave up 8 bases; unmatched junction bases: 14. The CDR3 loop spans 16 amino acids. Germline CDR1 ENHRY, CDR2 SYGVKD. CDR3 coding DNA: TGTGCCATCAGTGATAACAGCGGGGATCTACAGAGTACGCAGTATTTT. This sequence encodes CAISDNSGDLQSTQYF.

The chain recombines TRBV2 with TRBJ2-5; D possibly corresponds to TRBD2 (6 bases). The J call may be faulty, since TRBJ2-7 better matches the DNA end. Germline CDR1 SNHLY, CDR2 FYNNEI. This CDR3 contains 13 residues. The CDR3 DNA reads TGTGCCAGCAGTGAAGCGACTAGCTACGAGCAGTACTTC. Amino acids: CASSEATSYEQYF.

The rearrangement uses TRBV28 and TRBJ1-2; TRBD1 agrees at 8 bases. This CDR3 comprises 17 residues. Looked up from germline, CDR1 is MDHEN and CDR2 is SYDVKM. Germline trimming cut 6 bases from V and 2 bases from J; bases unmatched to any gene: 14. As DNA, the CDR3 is TGTGCCAGCAGGGGACGTACAGGGGGAACCAAAAACTATGGCTACACCTTC. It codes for CASRGRTGGTKNYGYTF.

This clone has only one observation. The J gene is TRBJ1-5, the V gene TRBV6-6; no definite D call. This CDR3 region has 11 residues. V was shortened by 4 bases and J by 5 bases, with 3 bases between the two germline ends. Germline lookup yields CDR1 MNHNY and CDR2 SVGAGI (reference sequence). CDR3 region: CASSSDQPQHF. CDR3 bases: TGTGCCAGCAGTTCCGATCAGCCCCAGCATTTT.

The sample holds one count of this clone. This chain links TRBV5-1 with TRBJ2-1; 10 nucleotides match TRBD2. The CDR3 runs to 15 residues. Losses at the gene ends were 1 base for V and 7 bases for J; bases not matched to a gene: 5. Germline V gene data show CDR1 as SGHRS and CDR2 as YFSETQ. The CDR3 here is CASSLTSGTLNEQFF. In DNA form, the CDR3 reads TGCGCCAGCAGCTTGACTAGCGGGACCCTTAATGAGCAGTTCTTC.

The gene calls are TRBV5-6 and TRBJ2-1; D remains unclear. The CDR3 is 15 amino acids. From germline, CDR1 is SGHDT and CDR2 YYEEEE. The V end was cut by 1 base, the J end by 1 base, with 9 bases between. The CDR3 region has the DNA TGTGCCAGCAGCTTGTTCATCAGATCCTACAATGAGCAGTTCTTC. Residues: CASSLFIRSYNEQFF.

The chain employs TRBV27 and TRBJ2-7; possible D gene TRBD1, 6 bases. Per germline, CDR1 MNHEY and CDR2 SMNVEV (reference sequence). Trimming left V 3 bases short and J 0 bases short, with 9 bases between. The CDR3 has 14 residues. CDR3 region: CASSLTGVSYEQYF. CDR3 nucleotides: TGTGCCAGCAGTTTGACAGGAGTCTCCTACGAGCAGTACTTC.

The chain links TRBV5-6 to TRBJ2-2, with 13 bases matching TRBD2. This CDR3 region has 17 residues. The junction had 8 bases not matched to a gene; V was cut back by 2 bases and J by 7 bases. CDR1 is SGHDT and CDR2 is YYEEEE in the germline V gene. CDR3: CASSLSTTSGRNGELFF. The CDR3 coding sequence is TGTGCCAGCAGCTTATCTACGACTAGCGGGAGGAACGGGGAGCTGTTTTTT.

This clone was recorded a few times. CDR3 DNA: TGTGCCAGCAGTAGGACAGAACCCACCGGGGAGCTGTTTTTT. It encodes CASSRTEPTGELFF. The chain combines TRBV6-1 with TRBJ2-2, with a weak D call TRBD1 (6 bases). Between the trimmed V and J ends, which lost 5 bases and 4 bases, there was a span of 11 bases. The germline gives CDR1 MNHNS, CDR2 SASEGT. This CDR3 comprises 14 residues.

The CDR3 nucleotides read TGCGCCAGCAGCACGGAGTTAGGTACAGATACGCAGTATTTT. It codes for CASSTELGTDTQYF. This chain connects TRBV5-1 to TRBJ2-3, with D unclear. V lost 4 bases and J 3 bases, leaving 12 bases between the germline ends. The CDR3 is made up of 14 amino acids. The germline V gene encodes CDR1 SGHRS and CDR2 YFSETQ.

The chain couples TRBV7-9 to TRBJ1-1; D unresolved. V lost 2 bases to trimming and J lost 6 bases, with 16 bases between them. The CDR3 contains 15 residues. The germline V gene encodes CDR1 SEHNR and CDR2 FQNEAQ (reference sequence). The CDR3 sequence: CASSLNPGFGAEAFF. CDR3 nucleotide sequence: TGTGCCAGCAGCTTAAACCCAGGTTTTGGCGCTGAAGCTTTCTTT. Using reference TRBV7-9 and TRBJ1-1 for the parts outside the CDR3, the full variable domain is DTGVSQNPRHKITKRGQNVTFRCDPISEHNRLYWYRQTLGQGPEFLTYFQNEAQLEKSRLLSDRFSAERPKGSFSTLEIQRTEQGDSAMYLCASSLNPGFGAEAFFGQGTRLTVV.

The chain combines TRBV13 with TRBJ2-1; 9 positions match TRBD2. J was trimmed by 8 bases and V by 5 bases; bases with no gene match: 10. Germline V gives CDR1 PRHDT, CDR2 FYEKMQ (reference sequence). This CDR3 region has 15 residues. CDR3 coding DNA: TGTGCCAGCAGCCTCCCGGGACTAGCTTCAGATGAGCAGTTCTTC. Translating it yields CASSLPGLASDEQFF.

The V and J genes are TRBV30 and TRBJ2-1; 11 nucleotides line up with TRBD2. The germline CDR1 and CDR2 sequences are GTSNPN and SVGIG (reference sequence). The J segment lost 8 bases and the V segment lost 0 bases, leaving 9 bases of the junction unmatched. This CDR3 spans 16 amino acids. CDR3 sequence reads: CAWSVPLAGASDEQFF. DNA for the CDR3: TGTGCCTGGAGTGTCCCACTAGCGGGAGCGTCGGATGAGCAGTTCTTC.

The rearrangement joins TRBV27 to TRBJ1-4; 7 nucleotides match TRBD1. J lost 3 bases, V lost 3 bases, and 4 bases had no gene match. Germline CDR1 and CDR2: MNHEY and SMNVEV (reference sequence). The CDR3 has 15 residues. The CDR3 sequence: CASSLTGLSNEKLFF. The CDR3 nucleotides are TGTGCCAGCAGTTTGACAGGGCTTTCTAATGAAAAACTGTTTTTT.

The CDR3 loop is CASQDRGGNQPQHF. CDR3 nucleotide sequence: TGTGCCAGCCAGGACAGGGGAGGCAATCAGCCCCAGCATTTT. V usage is TRBV2 and J usage is TRBJ1-5, with 9 bases matching TRBD1. CDR1 is SNHLY and CDR2 is FYNNEI in the germline V gene. The CDR3 runs 14 residues. V trimming: 8 bases; J trimming: 2 bases; junction bases outside the gene matches: 4.

The CDR3 DNA follows: TGCGCCAGCAGCTTGGCCGTTACCGGGGTCTACACCTTC. Amino acids: CASSLAVTGVYTF. This chain connects TRBV5-1 to TRBJ1-2; D remains unclear. The CDR3 is made up of 13 amino acids. Germline CDR1 and CDR2: SGHRS and YFSETQ. The germline V and J ends were trimmed by 0 bases and 10 bases, with 13 bases remaining between them.

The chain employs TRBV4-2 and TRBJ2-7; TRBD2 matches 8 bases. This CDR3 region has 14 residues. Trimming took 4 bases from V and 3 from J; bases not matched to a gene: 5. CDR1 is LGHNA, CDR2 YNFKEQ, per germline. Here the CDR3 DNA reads TGTGCCAGCAGCCTTACTAGCGGCGTCTACGAGCAGTACTTC. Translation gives CASSLTSGVYEQYF.

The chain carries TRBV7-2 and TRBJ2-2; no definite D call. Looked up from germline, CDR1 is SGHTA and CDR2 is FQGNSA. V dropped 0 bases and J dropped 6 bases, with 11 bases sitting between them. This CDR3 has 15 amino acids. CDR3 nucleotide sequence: TGTGCCAGCAGCTTAGCGACTCACCGAGCCGGGGAGCTGTTTTTT. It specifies CASSLATHRAGELFF.

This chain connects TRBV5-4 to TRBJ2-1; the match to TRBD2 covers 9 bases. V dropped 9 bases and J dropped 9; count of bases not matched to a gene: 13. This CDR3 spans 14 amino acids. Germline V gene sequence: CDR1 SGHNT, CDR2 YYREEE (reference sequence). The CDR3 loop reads CATSRGGGRGEQFF. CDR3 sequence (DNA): TGTGCCACCTCGCGCGGGGGCGGGAGGGGTGAGCAGTTCTTC.

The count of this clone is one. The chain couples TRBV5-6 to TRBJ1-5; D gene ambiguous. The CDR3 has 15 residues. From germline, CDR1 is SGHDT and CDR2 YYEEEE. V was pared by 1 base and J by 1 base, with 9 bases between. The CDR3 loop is CASSLSHMSNQPQHF. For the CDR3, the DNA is TGTGCCAGCAGCTTGTCGCACATGAGCAATCAGCCCCAGCATTTT.

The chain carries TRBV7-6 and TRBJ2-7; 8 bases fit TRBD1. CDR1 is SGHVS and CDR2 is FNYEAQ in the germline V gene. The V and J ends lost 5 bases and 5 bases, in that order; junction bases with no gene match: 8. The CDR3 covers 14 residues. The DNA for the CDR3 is TGTGCCAGCAGCCCCCGACAGGGGAAGGACGAGCAGTACTTC. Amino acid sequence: CASSPRQGKDEQYF.

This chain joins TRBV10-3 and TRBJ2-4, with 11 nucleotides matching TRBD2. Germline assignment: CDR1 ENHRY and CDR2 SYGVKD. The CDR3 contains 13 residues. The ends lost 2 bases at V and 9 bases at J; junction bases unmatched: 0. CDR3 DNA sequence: TGTGCCATCAGTGAGCTAGCGGGGGGCATTCAGTACTTC. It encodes CAISELAGGIQYF.

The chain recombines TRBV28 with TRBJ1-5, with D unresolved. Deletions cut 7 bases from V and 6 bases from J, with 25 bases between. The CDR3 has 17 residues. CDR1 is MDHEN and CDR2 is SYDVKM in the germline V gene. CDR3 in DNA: TGTGCCAGCACCCGCCCCAGGACCCCCGGGAAGAGTCAGCCCCAGCATTTT. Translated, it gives CASTRPRTPGKSQPQHF. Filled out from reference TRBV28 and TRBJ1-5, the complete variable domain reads DVKVTQSSRYLVKRTGEKVFLECVQDMDHENMFWYRQDPGLGLRLIYFSYDVKMKEKGDIPEGYSVSREKKERFSLILESASTNQTSMYLCASTRPRTPGKSQPQHFGDGTRLSIL.

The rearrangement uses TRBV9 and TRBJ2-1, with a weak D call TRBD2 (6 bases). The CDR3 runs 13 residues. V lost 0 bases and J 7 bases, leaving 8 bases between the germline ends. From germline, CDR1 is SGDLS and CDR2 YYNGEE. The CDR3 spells CASSVAGGNEQFF. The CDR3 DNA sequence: TGTGCCAGCAGCGTAGCCGGGGGAAATGAGCAGTTCTTC. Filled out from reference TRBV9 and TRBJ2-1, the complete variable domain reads DSGVTQTPKHLITATGQRVTLRCSPRSGDLSVYWYQQSLDQGLQFLIQYYNGEERAKGNILERFSAQQFPDLHSELNLSSLELGDSALYFCASSVAGGNEQFFGPGTRLTVL.

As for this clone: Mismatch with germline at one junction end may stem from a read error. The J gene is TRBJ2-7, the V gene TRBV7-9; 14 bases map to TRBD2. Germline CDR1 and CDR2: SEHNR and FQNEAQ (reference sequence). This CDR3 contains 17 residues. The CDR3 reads CSSSLPPGGLAGDEQYF. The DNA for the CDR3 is TGTTCCAGCAGCCTTCCCCCCGGGGGACTAGCGGGAGACGAGCAGTACTTC.

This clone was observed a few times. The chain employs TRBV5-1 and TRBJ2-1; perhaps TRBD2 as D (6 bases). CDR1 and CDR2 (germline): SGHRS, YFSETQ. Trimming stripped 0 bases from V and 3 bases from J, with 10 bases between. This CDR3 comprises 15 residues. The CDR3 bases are TGCGCCAGCAGCTTGGCCTTGGGGGGCTACAATGAGCAGTTCTTC. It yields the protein CASSLALGGYNEQFF.

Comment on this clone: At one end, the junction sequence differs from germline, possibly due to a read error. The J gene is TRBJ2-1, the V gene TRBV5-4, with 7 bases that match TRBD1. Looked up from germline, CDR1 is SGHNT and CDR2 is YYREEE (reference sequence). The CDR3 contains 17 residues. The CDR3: CASSQVQGVLSYNEQFF. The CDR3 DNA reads TGCGCCAGCAGCCAAGTCCAGGGGGTCCTTTCCTACAATGAGCAGTTCTTC.

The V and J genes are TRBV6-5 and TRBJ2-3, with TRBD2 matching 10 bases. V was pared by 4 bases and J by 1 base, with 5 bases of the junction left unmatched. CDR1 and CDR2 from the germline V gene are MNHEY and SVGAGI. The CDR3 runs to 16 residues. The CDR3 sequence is CASSFSSGGGTDTQYF. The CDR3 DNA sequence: TGTGCCAGCAGTTTCTCTAGCGGGGGAGGCACAGATACGCAGTATTTT.

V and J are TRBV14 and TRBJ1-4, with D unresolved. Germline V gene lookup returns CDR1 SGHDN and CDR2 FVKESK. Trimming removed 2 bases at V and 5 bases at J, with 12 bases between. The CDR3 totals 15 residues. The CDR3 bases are TGTGCCAGCAGCCAAAGGACGGAGGAAAATGAAAAACTGTTTTTT. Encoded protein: CASSQRTEENEKLFF.